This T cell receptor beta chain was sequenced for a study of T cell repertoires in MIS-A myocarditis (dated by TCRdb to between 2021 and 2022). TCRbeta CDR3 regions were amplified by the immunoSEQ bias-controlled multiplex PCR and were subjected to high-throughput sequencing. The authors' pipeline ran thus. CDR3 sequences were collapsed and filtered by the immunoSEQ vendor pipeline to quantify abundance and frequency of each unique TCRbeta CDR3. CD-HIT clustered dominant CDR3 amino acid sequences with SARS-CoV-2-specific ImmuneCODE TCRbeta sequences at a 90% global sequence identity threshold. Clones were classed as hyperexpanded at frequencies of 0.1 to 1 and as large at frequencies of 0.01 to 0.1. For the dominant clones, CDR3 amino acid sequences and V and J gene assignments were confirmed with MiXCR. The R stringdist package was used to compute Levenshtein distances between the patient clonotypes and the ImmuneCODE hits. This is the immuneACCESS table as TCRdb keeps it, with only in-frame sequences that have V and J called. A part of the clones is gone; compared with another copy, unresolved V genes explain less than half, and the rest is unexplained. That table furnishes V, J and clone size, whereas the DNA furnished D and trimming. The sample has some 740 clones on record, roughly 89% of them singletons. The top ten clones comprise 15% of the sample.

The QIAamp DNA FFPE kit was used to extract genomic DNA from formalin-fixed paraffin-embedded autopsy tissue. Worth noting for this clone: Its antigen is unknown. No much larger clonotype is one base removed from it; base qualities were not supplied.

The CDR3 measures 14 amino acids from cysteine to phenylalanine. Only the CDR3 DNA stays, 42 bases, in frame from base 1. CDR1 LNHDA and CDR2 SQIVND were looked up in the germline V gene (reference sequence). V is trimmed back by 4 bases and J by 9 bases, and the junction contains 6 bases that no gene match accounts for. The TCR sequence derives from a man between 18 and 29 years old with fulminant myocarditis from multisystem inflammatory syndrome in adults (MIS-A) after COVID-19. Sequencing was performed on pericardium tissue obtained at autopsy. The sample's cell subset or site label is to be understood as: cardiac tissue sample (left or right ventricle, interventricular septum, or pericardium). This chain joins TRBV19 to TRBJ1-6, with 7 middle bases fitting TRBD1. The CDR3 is CASSTQGVGSPLHF. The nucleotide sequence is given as TGTGCCAGTAGTACTCAGGGGGTGGGTTCACCCCTCCACTTT.